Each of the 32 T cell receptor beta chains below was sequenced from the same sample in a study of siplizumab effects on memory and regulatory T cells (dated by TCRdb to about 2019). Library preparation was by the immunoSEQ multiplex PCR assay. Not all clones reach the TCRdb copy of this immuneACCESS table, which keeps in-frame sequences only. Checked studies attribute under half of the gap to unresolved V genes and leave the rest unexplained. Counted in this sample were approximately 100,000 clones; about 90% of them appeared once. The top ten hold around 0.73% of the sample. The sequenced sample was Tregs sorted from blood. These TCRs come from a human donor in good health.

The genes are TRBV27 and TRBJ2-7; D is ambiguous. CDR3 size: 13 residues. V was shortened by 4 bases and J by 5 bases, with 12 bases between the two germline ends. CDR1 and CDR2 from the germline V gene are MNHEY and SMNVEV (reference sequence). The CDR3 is CASSYNTGHEQYF. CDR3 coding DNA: TGTGCCAGCAGTTACAATACCGGCCACGAGCAGTACTTC.

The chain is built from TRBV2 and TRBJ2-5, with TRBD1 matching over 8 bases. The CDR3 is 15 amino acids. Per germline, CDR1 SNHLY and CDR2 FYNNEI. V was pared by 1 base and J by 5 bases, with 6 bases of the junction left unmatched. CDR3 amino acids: CASSEEGRGHETQYF. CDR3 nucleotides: TGTGCCAGCAGTGAAGAGGGCAGGGGGCATGAGACCCAGTACTTC. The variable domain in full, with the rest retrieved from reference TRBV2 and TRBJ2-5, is EPEVTQTPSHQVTQMGQEVILRCVPISNHLYFYWYRQILGQKVEFLVSFYNNEISEKSEIFDDQFSVERPDGSNFTLKIRSTKLEDSAMYFCASSEEGRGHETQYFGPGTRLLVL.

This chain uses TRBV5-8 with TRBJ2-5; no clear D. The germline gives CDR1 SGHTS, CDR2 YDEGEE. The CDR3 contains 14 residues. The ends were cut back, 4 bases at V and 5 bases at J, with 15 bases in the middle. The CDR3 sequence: CASSLDLLRETQYF. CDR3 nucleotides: TGTGCCAGCAGCCTGGACCTCTTGAGGGAGACCCAGTACTTC.

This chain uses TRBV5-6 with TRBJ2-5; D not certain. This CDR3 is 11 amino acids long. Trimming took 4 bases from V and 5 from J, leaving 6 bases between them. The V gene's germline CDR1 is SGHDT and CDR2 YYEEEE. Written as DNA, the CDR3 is TGTGCCAGCAGCATTTTTGAGACCCAGTACTTC. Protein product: CASSIFETQYF.

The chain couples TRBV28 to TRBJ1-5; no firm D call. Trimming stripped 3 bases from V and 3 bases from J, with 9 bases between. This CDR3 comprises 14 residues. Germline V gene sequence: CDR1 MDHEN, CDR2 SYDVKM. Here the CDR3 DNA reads TGTGCCAGCAGTTTCCGCGGGTCCAATCAGCCCCAGCATTTT. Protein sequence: CASSFRGSNQPQHF.

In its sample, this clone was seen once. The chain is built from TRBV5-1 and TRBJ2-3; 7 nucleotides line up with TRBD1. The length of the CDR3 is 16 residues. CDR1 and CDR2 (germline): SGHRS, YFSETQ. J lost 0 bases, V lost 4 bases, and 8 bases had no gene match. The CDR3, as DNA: TGCGCCAGCAGCGCTCCGACAGGGTTGAGCACAGATACGCAGTATTTT. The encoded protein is CASSAPTGLSTDTQYF.

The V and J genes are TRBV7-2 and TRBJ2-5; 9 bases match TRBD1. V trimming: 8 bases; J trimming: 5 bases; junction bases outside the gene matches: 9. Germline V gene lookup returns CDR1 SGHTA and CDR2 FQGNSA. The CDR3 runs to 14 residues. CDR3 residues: CASSKQGAGETQYF. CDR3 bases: TGTGCCAGCTCAAAACAGGGGGCGGGGGAGACCCAGTACTTC.

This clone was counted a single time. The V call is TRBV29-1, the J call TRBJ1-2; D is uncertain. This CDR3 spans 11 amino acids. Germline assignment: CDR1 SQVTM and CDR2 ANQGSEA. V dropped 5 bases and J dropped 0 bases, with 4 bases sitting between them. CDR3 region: CSVLSNYGYTF. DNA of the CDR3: TGCAGCGTTCTCTCTAACTATGGCTACACCTTC.

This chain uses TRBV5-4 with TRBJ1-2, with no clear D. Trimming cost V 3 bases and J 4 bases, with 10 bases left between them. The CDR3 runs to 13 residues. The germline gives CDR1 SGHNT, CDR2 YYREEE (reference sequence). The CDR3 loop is CASSSGQAYGYTF. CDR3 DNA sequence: TGTGCCAGCAGCTCAGGCCAGGCCTATGGCTACACCTTC.

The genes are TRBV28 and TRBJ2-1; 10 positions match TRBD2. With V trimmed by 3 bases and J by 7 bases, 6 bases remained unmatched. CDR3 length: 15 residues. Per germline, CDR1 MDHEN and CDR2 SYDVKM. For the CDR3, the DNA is TGTGCCAGCAGTTTCAGCGGGAGGGTTTTAAATGAGCAGTTCTTC. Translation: CASSFSGRVLNEQFF.

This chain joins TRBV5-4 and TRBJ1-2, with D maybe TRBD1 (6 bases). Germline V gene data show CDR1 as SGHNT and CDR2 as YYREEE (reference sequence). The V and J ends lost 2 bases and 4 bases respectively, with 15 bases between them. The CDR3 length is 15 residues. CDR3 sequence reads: CASSFTGAPIYGYTF. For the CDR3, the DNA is TGTGCCAGCAGCTTTACGGGGGCGCCTATCTATGGCTACACCTTC.

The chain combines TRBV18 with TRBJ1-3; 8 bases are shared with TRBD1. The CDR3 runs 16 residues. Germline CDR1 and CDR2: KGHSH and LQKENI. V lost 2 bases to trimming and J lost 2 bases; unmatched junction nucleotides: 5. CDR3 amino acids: CASSPGQGTTGNTIYF. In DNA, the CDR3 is TGTGCCAGCTCACCAGGACAGGGAACCACTGGAAACACCATATATTTT.

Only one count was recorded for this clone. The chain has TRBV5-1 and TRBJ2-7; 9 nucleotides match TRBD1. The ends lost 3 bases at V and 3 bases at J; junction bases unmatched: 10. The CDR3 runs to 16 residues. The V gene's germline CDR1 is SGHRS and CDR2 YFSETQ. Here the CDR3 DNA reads TGCGCCAGCAGCTGGACATCCGGGACAGGGAACTACGAGCAGTACTTC. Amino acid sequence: CASSWTSGTGNYEQYF.

In DNA, the CDR3 is TGCGCCAGCAGCGGTACGGGGCTAGCGGTCACAGATACGCAGTATTTT. Amino acids: CASSGTGLAVTDTQYF. The chain uses TRBV5-1 and TRBJ2-3, with 7 bases aligning to TRBD2. Trimming at V came to 4 bases and at J to 2 bases, leaving 10 bases not matched to a gene. The CDR3 runs to 16 residues. CDR1 and CDR2 from the germline V gene are SGHRS and YFSETQ.

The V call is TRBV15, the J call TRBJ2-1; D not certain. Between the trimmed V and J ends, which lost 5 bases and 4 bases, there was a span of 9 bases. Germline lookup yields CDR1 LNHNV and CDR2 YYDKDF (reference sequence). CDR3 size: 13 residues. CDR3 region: CATSFTLYNEQFF. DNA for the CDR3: TGTGCCACCAGCTTCACTCTTTACAATGAGCAGTTCTTC. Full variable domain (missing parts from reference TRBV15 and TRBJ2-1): DAMVIQNPRYQVTQFGKPVTLSCSQTLNHNVMYWYQQKSSQAPKLLFHYYDKDFNNEADTPDNFQSRRPNTSFCFLDIRSPGLGDTAMYLCATSFTLYNEQFFGPGTRLTVL.

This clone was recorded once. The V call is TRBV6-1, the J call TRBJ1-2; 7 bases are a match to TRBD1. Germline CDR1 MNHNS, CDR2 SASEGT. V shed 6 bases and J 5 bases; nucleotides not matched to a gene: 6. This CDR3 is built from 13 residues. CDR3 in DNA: TGTGCCAGCAGGCAGGGGGGAATATATGGCTACACCTTC. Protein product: CASRQGGIYGYTF.

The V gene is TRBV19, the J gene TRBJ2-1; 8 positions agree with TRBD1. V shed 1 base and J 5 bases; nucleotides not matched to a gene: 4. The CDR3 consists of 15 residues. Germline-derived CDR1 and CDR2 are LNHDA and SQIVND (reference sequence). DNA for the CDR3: TGTGCCAGTAGTATAGCGGTCAGGGGGCACAATGAGCAGTTCTTC. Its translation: CASSIAVRGHNEQFF.

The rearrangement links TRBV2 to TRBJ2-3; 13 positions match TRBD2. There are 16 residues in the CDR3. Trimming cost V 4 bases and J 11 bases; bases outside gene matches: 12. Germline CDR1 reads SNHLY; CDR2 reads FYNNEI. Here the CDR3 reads CASSGLAGGGEIGQYF. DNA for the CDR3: TGTGCCAGCAGTGGACTAGCGGGAGGTGGGGAGATTGGGCAGTATTTT.

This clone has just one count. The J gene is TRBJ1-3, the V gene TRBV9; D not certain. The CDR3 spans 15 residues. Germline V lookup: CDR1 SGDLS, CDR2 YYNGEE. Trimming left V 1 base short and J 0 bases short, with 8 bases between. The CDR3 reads CASSVSQSSGNTIYF. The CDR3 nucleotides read TGTGCCAGCAGCGTATCGCAGAGCTCTGGAAACACCATATATTTT. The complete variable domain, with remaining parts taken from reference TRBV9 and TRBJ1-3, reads DSGVTQTPKHLITATGQRVTLRCSPRSGDLSVYWYQQSLDQGLQFLIQYYNGEERAKGNILERFSAQQFPDLHSELNLSSLELGDSALYFCASSVSQSSGNTIYFGEGSWLTVV.

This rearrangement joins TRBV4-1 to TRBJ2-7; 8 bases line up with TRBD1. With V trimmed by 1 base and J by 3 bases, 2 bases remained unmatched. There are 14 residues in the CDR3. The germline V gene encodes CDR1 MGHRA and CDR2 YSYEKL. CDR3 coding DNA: TGCGCCAGCAGCCAAGGGACAGGGTACTACGAGCAGTACTTC. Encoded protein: CASSQGTGYYEQYF.

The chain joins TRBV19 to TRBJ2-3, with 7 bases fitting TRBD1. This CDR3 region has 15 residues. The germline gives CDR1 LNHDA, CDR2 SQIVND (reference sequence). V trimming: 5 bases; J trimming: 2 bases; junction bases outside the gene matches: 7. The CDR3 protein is CASSLSGTDTDTQYF. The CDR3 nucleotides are TGTGCCAGTAGTCTCTCAGGGACAGACACAGATACGCAGTATTTT.

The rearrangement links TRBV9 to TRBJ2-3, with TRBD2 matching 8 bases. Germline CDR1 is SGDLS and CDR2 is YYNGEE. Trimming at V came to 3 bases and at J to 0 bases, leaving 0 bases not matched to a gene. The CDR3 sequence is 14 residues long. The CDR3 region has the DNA TGTGCCAGCAGCGCTAGCGGGAGCACAGATACGCAGTATTTT. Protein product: CASSASGSTDTQYF. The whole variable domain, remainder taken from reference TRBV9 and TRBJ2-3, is DSGVTQTPKHLITATGQRVTLRCSPRSGDLSVYWYQQSLDQGLQFLIQYYNGEERAKGNILERFSAQQFPDLHSELNLSSLELGDSALYFCASSASGSTDTQYFGPGTRLTVL.

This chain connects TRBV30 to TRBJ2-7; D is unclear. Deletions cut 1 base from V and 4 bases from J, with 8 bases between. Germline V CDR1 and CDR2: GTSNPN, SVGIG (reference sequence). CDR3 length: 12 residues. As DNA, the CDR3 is TGTGCCTGGAGTGCGACCCTTTACGAGCAGTACTTC. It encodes CAWSATLYEQYF.

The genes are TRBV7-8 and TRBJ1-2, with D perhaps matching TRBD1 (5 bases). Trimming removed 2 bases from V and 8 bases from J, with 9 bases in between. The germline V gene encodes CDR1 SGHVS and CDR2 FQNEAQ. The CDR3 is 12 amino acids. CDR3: CASSLTGRGYTF. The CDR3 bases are TGTGCCAGCAGCTTAACAGGACGAGGCTACACCTTC.

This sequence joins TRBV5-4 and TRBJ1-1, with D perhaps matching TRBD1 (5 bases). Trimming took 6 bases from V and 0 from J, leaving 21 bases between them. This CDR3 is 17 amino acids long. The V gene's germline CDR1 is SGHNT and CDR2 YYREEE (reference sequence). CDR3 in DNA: TGTGCCAGCACCGCCTTGGGGACGGGCTTCATGAACACTGAAGCTTTCTTT. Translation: CASTALGTGFMNTEAFF.

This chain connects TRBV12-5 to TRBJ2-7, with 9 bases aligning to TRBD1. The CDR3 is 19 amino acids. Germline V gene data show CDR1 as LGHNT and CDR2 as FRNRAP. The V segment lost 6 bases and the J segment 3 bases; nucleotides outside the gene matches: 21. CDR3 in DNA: TGTGCTAGTGGACCGAACCGGGACAGGGAATTAGGGCCCGACTACGAGCAGTACTTC. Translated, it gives CASGPNRDRELGPDYEQYF.

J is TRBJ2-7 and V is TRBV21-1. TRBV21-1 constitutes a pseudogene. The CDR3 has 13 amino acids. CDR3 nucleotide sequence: TGTGCCAGCAGCAAAGCGCAGCTCTACGAGCAGTACTTC. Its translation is CASSKAQLYEQYF.

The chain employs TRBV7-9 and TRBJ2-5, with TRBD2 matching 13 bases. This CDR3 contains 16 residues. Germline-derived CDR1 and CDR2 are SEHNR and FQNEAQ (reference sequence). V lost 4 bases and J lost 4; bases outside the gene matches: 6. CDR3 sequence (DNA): TGTGCCAGCAGCTCCCGGAGGACTAGCGGGGGAGAGACCCAGTACTTC. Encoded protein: CASSSRRTSGGETQYF. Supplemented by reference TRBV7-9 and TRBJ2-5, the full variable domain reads DTGVSQNPRHKITKRGQNVTFRCDPISEHNRLYWYRQTLGQGPEFLTYFQNEAQLEKSRLLSDRFSAERPKGSFSTLEIQRTEQGDSAMYLCASSSRRTSGGETQYFGPGTRLLVL.

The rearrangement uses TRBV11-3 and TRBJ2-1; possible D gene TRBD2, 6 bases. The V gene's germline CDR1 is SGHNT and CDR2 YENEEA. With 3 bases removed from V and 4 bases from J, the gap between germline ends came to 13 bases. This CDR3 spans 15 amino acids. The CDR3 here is CASSFDGRAYNEQFF. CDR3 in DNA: TGTGCCAGCAGCTTCGACGGGAGAGCTTACAATGAGCAGTTCTTC.

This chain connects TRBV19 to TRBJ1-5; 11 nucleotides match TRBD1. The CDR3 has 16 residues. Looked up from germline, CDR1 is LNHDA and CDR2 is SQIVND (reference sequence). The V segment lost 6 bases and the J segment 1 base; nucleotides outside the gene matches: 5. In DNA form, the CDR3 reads TGTGCCAGTAGAGGACAGGGGGCGGGGAGCAATCAGCCCCAGCATTTT. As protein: CASRGQGAGSNQPQHF.

The CDR3 DNA sequence: TGTGCCATATCTAGCGGGAACACCGGGGAGCTGTTTTTT. It specifies CAISSGNTGELFF. The V gene is TRBV7-3, the J gene TRBJ2-2; 7 bases line up with TRBD2. V shed 10 bases, J shed 1 base, and the junction held 3 bases outside the gene matches. From germline, CDR1 is SGHTA and CDR2 FQGTGA. The CDR3 totals 13 residues.

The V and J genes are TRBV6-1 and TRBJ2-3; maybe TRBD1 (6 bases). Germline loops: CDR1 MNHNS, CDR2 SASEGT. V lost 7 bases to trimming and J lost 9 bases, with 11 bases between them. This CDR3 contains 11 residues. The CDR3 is CASTFQGTQYF. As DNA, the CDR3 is TGTGCCAGCACCTTTCAGGGGACGCAGTATTTT.